This T cell receptor (beta chain) was recovered during a study of T-cell reconstitution after alpha-beta-depleted transplantation in children. General study points: T-cell numbers and diversity one year post-transplant derived largely from freshly generated T cells.

This CDR3 is 16 amino acids long. V was trimmed by 0 bases and J by 6 bases, leaving 15 bases between them. CDR1 is SGHTA and CDR2 is FQGNSA in the germline V gene. As to this clonotype: What it binds is not known.

This sample's TCRbeta library carried unique molecular identifier barcodes. TCRdb reanalysed the PCR reads using MiXCR and keeps one entry per CDR3 protein. The sample gives under 250,000 distinct CDR3 sequences, approximately 17% of which show up once; about 45% is in the top ten. This chain uses TRBV7-2 with TRBJ1-5; D is undetermined. This receptor was identified in a male patient between 2 and 15 years old who had a stem cell transplant for acute lymphoblastic leukemia, so the T cells may come from the graft donor. The input for sequencing was PBMCs, mostly from graft donor cells, taken 360 days after TCRalphabeta/CD19-depleted stem cell transplant. CDR3 protein: CASSLARSGLGQPQHF. The CDR3 region has the DNA TGTGCCAGCAGCTTAGCGCGGTCCGGGTTGGGTCAGCCCCAGCATTTT.